This entry concerns a single T cell receptor (beta chain). What it recognizes is unknown. PCR was performed using 60 Vbeta and 13 Jbeta primers. The data were produced by immunoSEQ multiplex PCR, yet TCRdb's version contains in-frame clones alone and is incomplete. The table shows over 100,000 clones, with roughly 70% occurring only once. The entry originates in a study of cytomegalovirus exposure and HLA in healthy donors. The study's findings and limits: The productive fraction for most TCR beta V segments was about 87% or about 30% in an earlier analysis. Sequence variants that were highly shared formed a cluster that was likely a sequencing artifact. Fewer than 200 TCR beta chains were listed as cytomegalovirus-associated.

The ends lost 8 bases at V and 0 bases at J; junction bases unmatched: 5. Per the germline V gene, CDR1 is MNHEY and CDR2 is SMNVEV (reference sequence). The CDR3 totals 14 residues. Sequenced input: PBMCs. This chain uses TRBV27 with TRBJ1-1; 8 bases agree with TRBD1. This sequence originates from a woman aged 40 to 49 in good health and CMV-seropositive. The CDR3 loop reads CASGRTGLNTEAFF. The CDR3 region has the DNA TGTGCCAGCGGGAGGACAGGGTTGAACACTGAAGCTTTCTTT.